Shown below are 26 T cell receptor beta chains from a single sample sequenced in a study of blood T cells in healthy people across ages. It was with a sample-barcoded 5' primer and a J-beta primer mix that a second PCR of about 6 to 12 cycles was run. Using its own MiXCR run on the 5' RACE reads, TCRdb lists one record per CDR3 protein. This table has 950,000 to 1,200,000 distinct CDR3 sequences, 30% to 40% appearing once. The source material was blood. The receptors come from a man aged 18 to 30 in good health.

This chain joins TRBV9 and TRBJ1-1; D might be TRBD1 (6 bases). V was trimmed by 3 bases and J by 0 bases, leaving 15 bases between them. The germline gives CDR1 SGDLS, CDR2 YYNGEE. This CDR3 is built from 16 residues. The CDR3 protein is CASSAWTAKMNTEAFF. DNA for the CDR3: TGTGCCAGCAGCGCTTGGACAGCAAAGATGAACACTGAAGCTTTCTTT.

The chain links TRBV10-3 to TRBJ2-2; D might be TRBD1 (6 bases). V was shortened by 4 bases and J by 7 bases, with 13 bases between the two germline ends. There are 14 residues in the CDR3. The germline gives CDR1 ENHRY, CDR2 SYGVKD. DNA for the CDR3: TGTGCCATCAGTGTCCACGGGGACATCGGGGAGCTGTTTTTT. Residues: CAISVHGDIGELFF.

This clonotype was seen only once. This sequence joins TRBV20-1 and TRBJ2-1; D is uncertain. Trimming shortened V by 6 bases and J by 13 bases, and 19 bases separated the two germline ends. Germline CDR1 reads DFQATT; CDR2 reads SNEGSKA (reference sequence). The CDR3 loop spans 12 amino acids. The CDR3 loop is CSATKASETQFF. In nucleotides, the CDR3 is TGCAGTGCCACGAAGGCATCCGAGACCCAGTTCTTC.

The chain employs TRBV28 and TRBJ1-2; TRBD1 might be the D (5 bases). Germline values: CDR1 MDHEN, CDR2 SYDVKM. This CDR3 comprises 16 residues. V was cut by 7 bases and J by 8 bases, with 26 bases left in between. The CDR3 region has the DNA TGTGCCAGCACCCCTCCCGGGACGGCACTTCCGAGGGGCTACACCTTC. It codes for CASTPPGTALPRGYTF.

This clonotype was picked up a small number of times. The chain carries TRBV9 and TRBJ2-1; unclear D gene. This CDR3 spans 14 amino acids. V shed 3 bases and J shed 8 bases, with 15 bases lying between them. Germline V gene data show CDR1 as SGDLS and CDR2 as YYNGEE. CDR3 in DNA: TGTGCCAGCAGCGCCTCGACTGGGCTCGATGAGCAGTTCTTC. It translates to CASSASTGLDEQFF. Using reference TRBV9 and TRBJ2-1 for the parts outside the CDR3, the full variable domain is DSGVTQTPKHLITATGQRVTLRCSPRSGDLSVYWYQQSLDQGLQFLIQYYNGEERAKGNILERFSAQQFPDLHSELNLSSLELGDSALYFCASSASTGLDEQFFGPGTRLTVL.

The chain employs TRBV6-2 or TRBV6-3 and TRBJ1-5; 7 nucleotides align to TRBD1. The CDR3 contains 12 residues. The germline V gene encodes CDR1 MNHEY and CDR2 SVGEGT. The ends lost 7 bases at V and 6 bases at J; junction bases unmatched: 3. Here the CDR3 reads CASTGGSQPQHF. The CDR3 nucleotides read TGTGCCAGCACAGGGGGAAGTCAGCCCCAGCATTTT.

The chain combines TRBV20-1 with TRBJ1-1; D is uncertain. The CDR3 totals 16 residues. Looked up from germline, CDR1 is DFQATT and CDR2 is SNEGSKA (reference sequence). Trimming removed 0 bases from V and 0 bases from J, with 14 bases in between. The CDR3 DNA reads TGCAGTGCTAGAGACCAGTTCGGCGGGATGAACACTGAAGCTTTCTTT. It yields the protein CSARDQFGGMNTEAFF.

This clonotype has more than one count but fewer than ten. The chain couples TRBV18 to TRBJ2-5; D remains unclear. CDR3 length: 14 residues. V was cut by 1 base and J by 2 bases, with 8 bases left in between. Germline V gene lookup returns CDR1 KGHSH and CDR2 LQKENI. In DNA, the CDR3 is TGTGCCAGCTCACCACGACTGGGACAAGAGACCCAGTACTTC. It encodes CASSPRLGQETQYF.

The genes are TRBV11-2 and TRBJ2-5, with TRBD1 matching 7 bases. Near its end, the DNA agrees better with TRBJ2-1, so the J call may be wrong. The CDR3 extends over 14 amino acids. Per the germline V gene, CDR1 is SGHAT and CDR2 is FQNNGV. The CDR3 loop is CASSETGSQETQFF. The CDR3 nucleotides are TGTGCCAGCAGCGAGACAGGGTCCCAAGAGACCCAGTTCTTC.

This clonotype was observed a single time. The chain combines TRBV3-1 with TRBJ2-7; D tentatively fits TRBD1 or TRBD2 (5 bases each). The J call may be incorrect, as the DNA end agrees better with TRBJ2-5. This CDR3 has 14 amino acids. Germline loops: CDR1 LGHDT, CDR2 YNNKEL (reference sequence). The CDR3 sequence is CASSLRGVRETQYF. CDR3 coding DNA: TGTGCCAGCAGCCTTCGAGGGGTTAGAGAGACCCAGTACTTC.

The chain links TRBV28 to TRBJ1-1; unclear D gene. This CDR3 region has 13 residues. V was pared by 2 bases and J by 8 bases, with 12 bases between. Germline V gene lookup returns CDR1 MDHEN and CDR2 SYDVKM. CDR3: CASSLLWGEEAFF. The CDR3 coding sequence is TGTGCCAGCAGTTTACTATGGGGAGAAGAAGCTTTCTTT.

V gene TRBV12-3 or TRBV12-4 combines with J gene TRBJ1-2, with a possible D match to TRBD1 (6 bases). This CDR3 spans 17 amino acids. Between the trimmed V and J ends, which lost 1 base and 2 bases, there was a span of 17 bases. The CDR3 loop is CASSLDFGAGENYGYTF. The CDR3 nucleotides are TGTGCCAGCAGTTTAGATTTTGGTGCAGGGGAAAACTATGGCTACACCTTC.

The chain recombines TRBV20-1 with TRBJ2-5, with D perhaps TRBD1 (5 bases). The J call could be wrong; TRBJ2-7 is a better fit for the DNA end. Germline V gene data show CDR1 as DFQATT and CDR2 as SNEGSKA (reference sequence). This CDR3 region has 11 residues. Written as DNA, the CDR3 is TGCAGTGCGGGGCATTGGGACGAGCAGTACTTC. This codes for CSAGHWDEQYF.

As concerns this clonotype: One junction end does not reproduce the germline sequence, and a read error may be involved. This chain connects TRBV18 to TRBJ1-5, with TRBD1 as a possible D gene (6 bases). CDR1 and CDR2 from the germline V gene are KGHSH and LQKENI. The CDR3 has 14 amino acids. The CDR3: CACSPSGVNQPQHF. The CDR3 DNA reads as TGTGCCTGCTCACCATCAGGGGTCAATCAGCCCCAGCATTTT. Complete variable domain (other parts from reference TRBV18 and TRBJ1-5): NAGVMQNPRHLVRRRGQEARLRCSPMKGHSHVYWYRQLPEEGLKFMVYLQKENIIDESGMPKERFSAEFPKEGPSILRIQQVVRGDSAAYFCACSPSGVNQPQHFGDGTRLSIL.

Comments on this clonotype: The junction differs from germline at one of its ends, possibly a read error. The chain recombines TRBV20-1 with TRBJ1-2; possible D gene TRBD1, 5 bases. The germline gives CDR1 DFQATT, CDR2 SNEGSKA (reference sequence). The CDR3 totals 14 residues. CDR3 protein: CGARWGTGPYGYTF. CDR3 DNA sequence: TGCGGTGCCAGATGGGGAACGGGGCCCTATGGCTACACCTTC.

This clonotype was counted only a few times. This rearrangement joins TRBV20-1 to TRBJ2-1; 9 nucleotides align to TRBD2. Per the germline V gene, CDR1 is DFQATT and CDR2 is SNEGSKA (reference sequence). With V trimmed by 1 base and J by 0 bases, 10 bases remained unmatched. The CDR3 covers 18 residues. CDR3 in amino acids: CSARAFASGGTSYNEQFF. CDR3 DNA sequence: TGCAGTGCTAGAGCCTTCGCGAGCGGGGGGACCTCCTACAATGAGCAGTTCTTC.

As to this clonotype: Relative to the germline gene, one junction end is altered; a read error may explain this. This rearrangement joins TRBV12-3 or TRBV12-4 to TRBJ2-2; 7 bases fit TRBD1. The CDR3 has 15 residues. The CDR3 sequence: CASSLGDRYTEELFF. The CDR3 coding sequence is TGTGCCAGCAGTTTGGGGGACAGATACACCGAGGAGCTGTTTTTT.

As to this clonotype: Mismatch with germline at one junction end may stem from a read error. The CDR3 bases are TGTGCCGGCAGTTTAGTCGGACAGGGCACAGATACGCAGTATTTT. Translated, it gives CAGSLVGQGTDTQYF. The chain carries TRBV12-3 or TRBV12-4 and TRBJ2-3; 7 positions match TRBD1. The CDR3 is 15 residues long.

This clonotype turned up a few times. The V call is TRBV27, the J call TRBJ1-2; the D is unclear. From germline, CDR1 is MNHEY and CDR2 SMNVEV (reference sequence). The CDR3 covers 15 residues. Trimming left V 3 bases short and J 0 bases short, with 11 bases between. The CDR3 nucleotides read TGTGCCAGCAGTTTCCAACAGACTCCTAACTATGGCTACACCTTC. Protein product: CASSFQQTPNYGYTF.

This clonotype was seen at least ten times. The V and J genes are TRBV10-3 and TRBJ2-5; D may be TRBD1 (5 bases). The germline V gene encodes CDR1 ENHRY and CDR2 SYGVKD. The V end lost 7 bases, the J end lost 1 base, and 10 bases lay between the germline ends. The CDR3 is 13 residues long. DNA of the CDR3: TGTGCCATCACTAAGACAGTCCAAGAGACCCAGTACTTC. Encoded protein: CAITKTVQETQYF.

The V and J genes are TRBV9 and TRBJ2-3; 9 bases map to TRBD1. The CDR3 sequence is 16 residues long. Unmatched junction bases numbered 9, after V lost 3 bases and J lost 4 bases. Germline V CDR1 and CDR2: SGDLS, YYNGEE. CDR3 in DNA: TGTGCCAGCAGCGACGACCGGGACAGGGATTCAGATACGCAGTATTTT. It is translated as CASSDDRDRDSDTQYF.

There are a few counts of this clonotype. This sequence joins TRBV9 and TRBJ2-2; D is uncertain. The germline CDR1 and CDR2 sequences are SGDLS and YYNGEE. V was cut by 4 bases and J by 6 bases, with 13 bases left in between. This CDR3 has 14 residues. The CDR3 protein is CASSPPAVSGELFF. CDR3 sequence (DNA): TGTGCCAGCAGCCCACCCGCGGTTTCCGGGGAGCTGTTTTTT.

The CDR3 here is CASSADNSGQYF. The CDR3 DNA reads as TGTGCCAGCAGTGCGGACAATTCAGGGCAGTACTTC. The chain recombines TRBV2 with TRBJ2-7; a weak D match, TRBD1 (5 bases). Per germline, CDR1 SNHLY and CDR2 FYNNEI. The CDR3 runs 12 residues. V was cut by 4 bases and J by 9 bases, with 13 bases left in between.

The chain has TRBV11-2 and TRBJ2-2; no definite D call. V was cut by 1 base and J by 7 bases, with 10 bases left in between. The germline CDR1 and CDR2 sequences are SGHAT and FQNNGV. The CDR3 runs to 14 residues. The CDR3 is CASSLVSPFGELFF. In nucleotides, the CDR3 is TGTGCCAGCAGCTTAGTGAGTCCGTTCGGGGAGCTGTTTTTT.

The V and J genes are TRBV7-2 and TRBJ2-1; D unresolved. Germline assignment: CDR1 SGHTA and CDR2 FQGNSA. With 7 bases removed from V and 14 bases from J, the gap between germline ends came to 18 bases. This CDR3 is built from 12 residues. CDR3 sequence reads: CASTETGYNEFF. The CDR3 nucleotides read TGTGCCAGCACCGAAACTGGTTACAATGAGTTCTTC.

The chain uses TRBV30 and TRBJ2-1, with D maybe TRBD2 (5 bases). The CDR3 totals 15 residues. Germline V gives CDR1 GTSNPN, CDR2 SVGIG (reference sequence). Between the trimmed V and J ends, which lost 0 bases and 4 bases, there was a span of 13 bases. In nucleotides, the CDR3 is TGTGCCTGGAGTGTATCTCTAGCCCGGTACAATGAGCAGTTCTTC. Translating it yields CAWSVSLARYNEQFF.